This entry lists 9 T cell receptor beta chains sequenced from one sample in a study of beta chain features in type 1 diabetes (dated by TCRdb to the late 2010s). Libraries came from the immunoSEQ multiplex PCR assay. The entire amount of isolated RNA was reverse transcribed using the High Capacity cDNA Reverse Transcription Kit, so the sequenced TCRB transcripts were expressed ones. This is the immuneACCESS table as TCRdb keeps it, with only in-frame sequences that have V and J called. A part of the clones is gone; compared with another copy, unresolved V genes explain less than half, and the rest is unexplained. For this sample the table gives about 150,000 clones, of which more than 9.5% were detected only once. The ten largest clones represent 2% to 2.5% of the sample. Input material: central memory CD4+ T cells from blood. All receptors derive from a man younger than 35 in good health.

This clone was detected a few times. The V gene is TRBV7-3, the J gene TRBJ2-1; no clear D. The CDR3 consists of 13 residues. CDR1 SGHTA and CDR2 FQGTGA come from the germline V gene. Trimming cost V 4 bases and J 7 bases, with 11 bases left between them. The CDR3 DNA follows: TGTGCCAGCAGCTCCCCAAATGGGAATGAGCAGTTCTTC. It translates to CASSSPNGNEQFF.

This clone has more than one count but fewer than ten. The V and J genes are TRBV7-3 and TRBJ2-3; TRBD2 agrees at 8 bases. This CDR3 comprises 15 residues. With 4 bases clipped from V and 2 bases from J, the junction kept 5 bases outside the gene matches. Per germline, CDR1 SGHTA and CDR2 FQGTGA. Here the CDR3 reads CASSWSGGSTDTQYF. CDR3 coding DNA: TGTGCCAGCAGCTGGAGCGGGGGCTCCACAGATACGCAGTATTTT.

This chain links TRBV27 with TRBJ1-5; 10 bases line up with TRBD1. J was trimmed by 4 bases and V by 5 bases; bases with no gene match: 8. CDR1 is MNHEY, CDR2 SMNVEV, per germline (reference sequence). CDR3 length: 16 residues. The CDR3 DNA reads as TGTGCCAGCAGTGCCAACGCGGGACAGGGGAATCAGCCCCAGCATTTT. Amino acid sequence: CASSANAGQGNQPQHF.

The V gene is TRBV30, the J gene TRBJ1-3, with 7 bases that match TRBD1. CDR3 length equals 15 residues. Unmatched junction bases numbered 8, after V lost 2 bases and J lost 4 bases. Germline V gives CDR1 GTSNPN, CDR2 SVGIG (reference sequence). The CDR3 region has the DNA TGTGCCTGGAGTCAGGCCGGGACAGCGGGAAACACCATATATTTT. It specifies CAWSQAGTAGNTIYF.

This clone appeared a few times. The CDR3 region is CASSHPSSTRNEQFF. In DNA, the CDR3 is TGTGCCAGCTCACACCCTAGCTCCACTCGCAATGAGCAGTTCTTC. V gene TRBV18 combines with J gene TRBJ2-1; a weak D match, TRBD2 (5 bases). The germline CDR1 and CDR2 sequences are KGHSH and LQKENI. CDR3 length: 15 residues. The V end was cut by 4 bases, the J end by 6 bases, with 16 bases between. Full variable domain (remainder filled in from reference TRBV18 and TRBJ2-1): NAGVMQNPRHLVRRRGQEARLRCSPMKGHSHVYWYRQLPEEGLKFMVYLQKENIIDESGMPKERFSAEFPKEGPSILRIQQVVRGDSAAYFCASSHPSSTRNEQFFGPGTRLTVL.

This clone appeared a few times. The chain carries TRBV10-3 and TRBJ2-7; D is undetermined. Germline CDR1 and CDR2: ENHRY and SYGVKD. V was pared by 8 bases and J by 5 bases, with 13 bases between. The CDR3 is made up of 12 amino acids. In nucleotides, the CDR3 is TGTGCCATCGGAGAGGAGCTTAACGAGCAGTACTTC. Its translation is CAIGEELNEQYF.

The chain uses TRBV5-1 and TRBJ2-2; 13 bases are a match to TRBD2. V shed 9 bases, J shed 0 bases, and the junction held 2 bases outside the gene matches. Germline V CDR1 and CDR2: SGHRS, YFSETQ. The CDR3 loop spans 15 amino acids. CDR3 residues: CATTSGGANTGELFF. DNA for the CDR3: TGCGCCACCACTAGCGGGGGGGCGAACACCGGGGAGCTGTTTTTT.

This clone was picked up a small number of times. V usage is TRBV5-1 and J usage is TRBJ2-1; 11 bases line up with TRBD2. The CDR3 extends over 15 amino acids. V lost 4 bases and J lost 6; bases outside the gene matches: 6. CDR1 is SGHRS and CDR2 is YFSETQ in the germline V gene. This CDR3 is CASSRSGGARNEQFF. The CDR3 DNA reads TGCGCCAGCAGCCGTAGCGGGGGGGCCCGCAATGAGCAGTTCTTC.

Concerning this clone: One end of the junction does not line up with germline, which may come from a read error. The chain couples TRBV29-1 to TRBJ1-1, with 9 bases aligning to TRBD1. The CDR3 is 12 amino acids. Germline V gives CDR1 SQVTM, CDR2 ANQGSEA. In nucleotides, the CDR3 is TGCAGCGTTGAAGATTGGGACAGGGTCCGTCGGTTT. Amino acids: CSVEDWDRVRRF.